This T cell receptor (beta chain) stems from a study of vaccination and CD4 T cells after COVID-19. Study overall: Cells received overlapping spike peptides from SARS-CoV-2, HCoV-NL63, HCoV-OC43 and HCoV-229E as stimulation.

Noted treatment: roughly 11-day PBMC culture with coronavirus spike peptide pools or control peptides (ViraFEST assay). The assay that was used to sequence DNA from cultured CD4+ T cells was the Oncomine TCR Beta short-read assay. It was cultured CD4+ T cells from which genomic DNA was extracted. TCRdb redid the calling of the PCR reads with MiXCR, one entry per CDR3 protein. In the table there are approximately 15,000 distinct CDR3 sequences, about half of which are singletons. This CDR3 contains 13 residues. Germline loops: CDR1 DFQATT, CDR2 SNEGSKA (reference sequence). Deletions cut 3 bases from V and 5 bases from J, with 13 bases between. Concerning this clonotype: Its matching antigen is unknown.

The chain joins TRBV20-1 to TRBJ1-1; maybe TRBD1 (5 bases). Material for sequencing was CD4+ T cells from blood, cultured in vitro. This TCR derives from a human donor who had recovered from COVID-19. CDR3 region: CSASLQGLTEAFF. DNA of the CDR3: TGCAGTGCTAGTCTGCAGGGTTTGACTGAAGCTTTCTTT.